The next 14 T cell receptor beta chains were all read from a single sample in a study of T cell clonality in common variable immunodeficiency. TCRdb keeps only in-frame clones here, not all; method: immunoSEQ multiplex PCR. Sampling found 50,000 to 65,000 clones, none seen once. Sample: peripheral blood mononuclear cells. These receptors originate from a person aged 18 to 70 in good health.

The table lists this clone with many counts. The read stops 3 residues short of the end of the CDR3; the missing end is completed from the germline J gene. The gene calls are TRBV7-9 and TRBJ1-6; weak D call: TRBD1 (5 bases). The CDR3 totals 14 residues. Germline V lookup: CDR1 SEHNR, CDR2 FQNEAQ (reference sequence). V lost 7 bases to trimming and J lost 7 bases, with 14 bases between them. CDR3 residues: CASTPPGGNSPLHF. The sequenced CDR3 bases are TGTGCCAGCACCCCCCCCGGGGGGAATTCACCC.

This clone was recorded many times. The read ends 3 residues before the CDR3 terminus; that terminus is restored from the germline J gene. V usage is TRBV19 and J usage is TRBJ1-1; D is uncertain. CDR3 length: 12 amino acids. CDR1 is LNHDA and CDR2 is SQIVND in the germline V gene (reference sequence). Trimming pared 6 bases from V and 0 bases from J, leaving 5 bases between. The part of the CDR3 DNA that was read is TGTGCCAGTAGATCAGTGAACACTGAA. Protein: CASRSVNTE. In full, the CDR3 reads CASRSVNTEAFF.

This clone was seen at least ten times. The read gets to within 3 residues of the CDR3 end, and the germline J gene fills in the rest. This chain links TRBV6-1 with TRBJ1-6; a possible D gene is TRBD1 (5 bases). This CDR3 has 16 residues. The germline V gene encodes CDR1 MNHNS and CDR2 SASEGT. Trimming left V 0 bases short and J 7 bases short, with 13 bases between. The CDR3 region is CASSEAGGTENSPLHF. The DNA read from the CDR3 is TGTGCCAGCAGTGAAGCGGGGGGGACGGAGAATTCACCC.

Ten or more counts support this clone. From the germline J gene comes the end of the CDR3, since the read stops 3 residues before it. The chain couples TRBV19 to TRBJ1-2, with TRBD1 identical over 10 bases. Germline loops: CDR1 LNHDA, CDR2 SQIVND (reference sequence). This CDR3 comprises 15 residues. With 3 bases clipped from V and 3 bases from J, the junction kept 4 bases outside the gene matches. Incomplete CDR3 DNA: TGTGCCAGTAGTATTCCGACAGGGGGCTACTATGGC. This encodes CASSIPTGGYYG. The entire CDR3 protein is CASSIPTGGYYGYTF.

The table lists this clone with many counts. Incomplete CDR3 DNA: TGCGCCAGCAGTGACCTAGCGGGAGGCTCACCTACATCTACCAATGAG. Translated: CASSDLAGGSPTSTNE. The whole CDR3 sequence reads CASSDLAGGSPTSTNEQFF. J is TRBJ2-1 and V is TRBV10-2; 11 bases line up with TRBD2. Sequencing ends 3 residues short of the CDR3 end; the germline J gene provides the rest. V lost 3 bases to trimming and J lost 6 bases; unmatched junction nucleotides: 16. In germline, CDR1 is WSHSY, CDR2 SAAADI. The CDR3 has 19 residues.

The table lists this clone with many counts. The CDR3 goes on 3 residues after the read ends, and that part is filled in from the germline J gene. The chain is built from TRBV29-1 and TRBJ1-4, with TRBD1 identical over 11 bases. The ends lost 7 bases at V and 7 bases at J; junction bases unmatched: 5. The length of the CDR3 is 13 residues. Germline CDR1 is SQVTM and CDR2 is ANQGSEA. CDR3 bases read: TGCAGCGCCGGCGGGACAGGGGGTGAAAAA. Residues: CSAGGTGGEK. The whole CDR3 sequence reads CSAGGTGGEKLFF. The full variable domain, its missing parts supplied by reference TRBV29-1 and TRBJ1-4, is SAVISQKPSRDICQRGTSLTIQCQVDSQVTMMFWYRQQPGQSLTLIATANQGSEATYESGFVIDKFPISRPNLTFSTLTVSNMSPEDSSIYLCSAGGTGGEKLFFGSGTQLSVL.

As concerns this clone: Sequencing ends 3 residues short of the CDR3 end; the germline J gene provides the rest. V and J are TRBV19 and TRBJ1-5; a weak D match, TRBD1 (6 bases). Germline values: CDR1 LNHDA, CDR2 SQIVND (reference sequence). Trimming removed 0 bases from V and 7 bases from J, with 10 bases in between. This CDR3 is built from 14 residues. The sequenced CDR3 bases are TGTGCCAGTAGTATAGATACGGGGGGCCAGCCC. Translating it yields CASSIDTGGQP. The whole CDR3 reads CASSIDTGGQPQHF.

In this sample, this clone turned up many times. CDR3 loop: CASGYRDRGSNEQFF. The sequenced part of the CDR3 DNA is TGTGCCAGCGGGTACCGGGACAGGGGGAGCAATGAG. This chain joins TRBV28 and TRBJ2-1; TRBD1 matches 11 bases. The CDR3 end lies 3 residues beyond the end of the read and is filled in from the germline J gene. The germline V gene has CDR1 MDHEN and CDR2 SYDVKM. This CDR3 region has 15 residues. Losses at the gene ends were 8 bases for V and 6 bases for J; bases not matched to a gene: 9.

This clone was seen at least ten times. The read ends 3 residues before the CDR3 terminus; that terminus is restored from the germline J gene. The chain has TRBV5-4 and TRBJ1-6, with 9 positions matching TRBD1. The CDR3 is 15 amino acids. With 4 bases clipped from V and 7 bases from J, the junction kept 6 bases outside the gene matches. Germline assignment: CDR1 SGHNT and CDR2 YYREEE (reference sequence). The CDR3 reads CASSTRDRDNSPLHF. The covered CDR3 bases are TGTGCCAGCAGCACCCGGGACAGGGACAATTCACCC.

This clone was detected many times. A junction boundary mismatches the germline segment, possibly from a read error. The CDR3 end falls 3 residues outside the read, so it is completed with the germline J gene. The chain employs TRBV4-2 and TRBJ2-5, with D perhaps TRBD2 (6 bases). This CDR3 contains 16 residues. Germline CDR1 is LGHNA and CDR2 is YNFKEQ. The CDR3 sequence: CASSQDLGLATETQYF. The sequenced CDR3 bases are TGCGCCAGCAGCCAAGATTTGGGCCTAGCGACAGAGACC.

Ten or more counts support this clone. The CDR3 end falls 3 residues outside the read, so it is completed with the germline J gene. This chain joins TRBV7-2 and TRBJ1-2; TRBD1 agrees at 8 bases. The CDR3 has 15 residues. CDR1 and CDR2 from the germline V gene are SGHTA and FQGNSA. The junction had 11 bases not matched to a gene; V was cut back by 4 bases and J by 7 bases. The CDR3 is CASSSMDRALGGYTF. The sequenced part of the CDR3 DNA is TGTGCCAGCAGCTCGATGGACAGGGCCTTAGGTGGC.

This clone was detected many times. The read halts 3 residues ahead of the CDR3 end, with the missing end drawn from the germline J gene. This rearrangement joins TRBV7-2 to TRBJ2-1; D remains ambiguous. The germline V and J ends were trimmed by 5 bases and 5 bases, with 10 bases remaining between them. Germline assignment: CDR1 SGHTA and CDR2 FQGNSA. The CDR3 totals 13 residues. CDR3 protein: CASSRSLDNEQFF. The sequenced part of the CDR3 DNA is TGTGCCAGCAGCCGCTCTTTAGACAATGAG.

This clone has at least ten counts. The read gets to within 3 residues of the CDR3 end, and the germline J gene fills in the rest. The gene calls are TRBV20-1 and TRBJ1-6; D might be TRBD1 (6 bases). From germline, CDR1 is DFQATT and CDR2 SNEGSKA (reference sequence). Trimming pared 6 bases from V and 10 bases from J, leaving 13 bases between. CDR3 length equals 12 residues. The CDR3 DNA, read in part, is TGCAGTGCGCTGAGGGGGGGATCACCC. Translating it yields CSALRGGSP. The full-length CDR3 reads as CSALRGGSPLHF.

In this sample, this clone turned up many times. The CDR3 bases that were read are TGCAGTGCCGGGGAACTAGGAGAGACC. It is translated as CSAGELGET. The entire CDR3 protein reads CSAGELGETQYF. The chain carries TRBV20-1 and TRBJ2-5; maybe TRBD2 (5 bases). The read ends 3 residues before the CDR3 terminus; that terminus is restored from the germline J gene. V was trimmed by 6 bases and J by 4 bases, leaving 12 bases between them. The germline V gene has CDR1 DFQATT and CDR2 SNEGSKA (reference sequence). The CDR3 runs to 12 residues.